This entry lists 22 T cell receptor beta chains sequenced from one sample in a study of regulatory T cells in long-lasting Graves disease. Arm-PCR of CDR3 regions and iRepertoire HTBI primers were used to build TCR beta libraries. From the multiplex PCR reads, TCRdb called clonotypes with MiXCR, one entry per CDR3 protein. This sample has about 470,000 distinct CDR3 sequences; roughly 20% occur once, and the top ten carry 6.5% to 10%. Time point: persistent/refractory GD, antithyroid drugs over 5 years with positive TRAb. Following extraction of RNA from PBMCs, that RNA was used to make the TCR library. The sample was peripheral blood mononuclear cells (PBMCs), taken when the disease was refractory, from a patient treated with antithyroid drugs. The receptors shown here come from a female donor with Graves disease.

This clonotype has a count of ten or more. The chain recombines TRBV29-1 with TRBJ1-1, with D perhaps TRBD1 (5 bases). V was trimmed by 3 bases and J by 5 bases, leaving 10 bases between them. This CDR3 is built from 12 residues. Germline V lookup: CDR1 SQVTM, CDR2 ANQGSEA. In DNA form, the CDR3 reads TGCAGCGTTGACAGGGCCAAAACTGAAGCTTTCTTT. Protein sequence: CSVDRAKTEAFF.

This clonotype has at least ten counts. V gene TRBV12-5 combines with J gene TRBJ2-7, with D tentatively TRBD1 or TRBD2 (6 bases each). Per the germline V gene, CDR1 is LGHNT and CDR2 is FRNRAP. The CDR3 extends over 14 amino acids. The V gene lost 11 bases and the J gene lost 0 bases, with 17 bases spanning the gap. The CDR3 region has the DNA TGTGCTCGGGGTCGGGGGCCAAGCTCCTACGAGCAGTACTTC. Protein sequence: CARGRGPSSYEQYF.

V is TRBV6-2 or TRBV6-3 and J is TRBJ2-3; 11 nucleotides match TRBD2. The junction had 9 bases not matched to a gene; V was cut back by 1 base and J by 6 bases. The germline V gene encodes CDR1 MNHEY and CDR2 SVGEGT. The CDR3 runs 17 residues. This CDR3 reads CASSYYALAGGYDTQYF. In DNA form, the CDR3 reads TGTGCCAGCAGTTACTATGCCCTAGCGGGAGGTTATGATACGCAGTATTTT.

This clonotype was detected ten times or more. The chain couples TRBV28 to TRBJ2-5; 13 bases match TRBD2. The CDR3 is 15 residues long. Germline V CDR1 and CDR2: MDHEN, SYDVKM. V dropped 6 bases and J dropped 5; count of bases not matched to a gene: 6. The CDR3 region is CASSTSGRARETQYF. The DNA of the CDR3 is TGTGCCAGCAGCACTAGCGGGAGGGCCCGGGAGACCCAGTACTTC. Combining the CDR3 with reference TRBV28 and TRBJ2-5 gives the whole variable domain DVKVTQSSRYLVKRTGEKVFLECVQDMDHENMFWYRQDPGLGLRLIYFSYDVKMKEKGDIPEGYSVSREKKERFSLILESASTNQTSMYLCASSTSGRARETQYFGPGTRLLVL.

This clonotype was seen many times. V is TRBV28 and J is TRBJ2-7, with TRBD1 matching over 11 bases. Germline loops: CDR1 MDHEN, CDR2 SYDVKM. The CDR3 contains 16 residues. V dropped 2 bases and J dropped 9; count of bases not matched to a gene: 12. CDR3 region: CASSLRYGQGADRQYF. The CDR3 coding sequence is TGTGCCAGCAGTTTACGCTATGGACAGGGGGCAGATCGGCAGTACTTC. The full variable domain, in which reference TRBV28 and TRBJ2-7 provide the parts outside the CDR3, is DVKVTQSSRYLVKRTGEKVFLECVQDMDHENMFWYRQDPGLGLRLIYFSYDVKMKEKGDIPEGYSVSREKKERFSLILESASTNQTSMYLCASSLRYGQGADRQYFGPGTRLTVT.

This clonotype was seen ten or more times. Here the CDR3 reads CSVAGGKGQETQYF. The CDR3 nucleotides are TGCAGCGTTGCTGGGGGGAAGGGCCAAGAGACCCAGTACTTC. The V gene is TRBV29-1, the J gene TRBJ2-5; tentative D call: TRBD2 (6 bases). V dropped 4 bases and J dropped 1 base, with 13 bases sitting between them. This CDR3 region has 14 residues. CDR1 SQVTM and CDR2 ANQGSEA come from the germline V gene.

This clonotype was counted only a few times. V usage is TRBV3-1 and J usage is TRBJ2-3; TRBD2 matches 8 bases. V gave up 1 base and J gave up 4 bases; unmatched junction bases: 4. The CDR3 runs 15 residues. Germline-derived CDR1 and CDR2 are LGHDT and YNNKEL (reference sequence). Written as DNA, the CDR3 is TGTGCCAGCAGCCAAGTGAGCGGGAGTCCAGATACGCAGTATTTT. Amino acid sequence: CASSQVSGSPDTQYF.

This clonotype was detected ten times or more. V and J are TRBV24-1 and TRBJ2-5; 9 nucleotides align to TRBD1. Germline CDR1 and CDR2: KGHDR and SFDVKD. The CDR3 contains 14 residues. V lost 3 bases to trimming and J lost 3 bases; unmatched junction nucleotides: 1. Here the CDR3 DNA reads TGTGCCACCAGTGATCGGACAGGGGAAGAGACCCAGTACTTC. It translates to CATSDRTGEETQYF.

This clonotype appeared once. A much larger clone lies a single base off, so this may be a read error. The gene calls are TRBV10-3 and TRBJ2-7; D might be TRBD1 (6 bases). This CDR3 comprises 13 residues. With 6 bases removed from V and 5 bases from J, the gap between germline ends came to 14 bases. The germline V gene has CDR1 ENHRY and CDR2 SYGVKD. The CDR3 sequence is CAISRDTTHEQYF. CDR3 nucleotide sequence: TGTGCCATCAGCCGGGACACCACCCACGAGCAGTACTTC.

This sequence joins TRBV20-1 and TRBJ2-7, with TRBD1 matching 10 bases. Germline lookup yields CDR1 DFQATT and CDR2 SNEGSKA (reference sequence). This CDR3 contains 14 residues. V lost 6 bases to trimming and J lost 6 bases; unmatched junction nucleotides: 11. CDR3 DNA sequence: TGCAGTGCAAACTGGGACAGGGGTGGAGGCGAGCAGTACTTC. Its translation: CSANWDRGGGEQYF.

This chain joins TRBV27 and TRBJ1-1; D is uncertain. This CDR3 comprises 12 residues. Per germline, CDR1 MNHEY and CDR2 SMNVEV (reference sequence). V lost 2 bases to trimming and J lost 5 bases, with 6 bases between them. The CDR3 nucleotides are TGTGCCAGCAGTTTACGGGAAACTGAAGCTTTCTTT. It codes for CASSLRETEAFF.

In its sample, this clonotype was seen a few times. The CDR3 nucleotides read TGCAGCGTTGAAGGCTCGGGTGAAGCTTTCTTT. This translates into CSVEGSGEAFF. This chain connects TRBV29-1 to TRBJ1-1, with D uncertain. The CDR3 is made up of 11 amino acids. V gave up 1 base and J gave up 7 bases, with 7 bases separating them. Germline V gene data show CDR1 as SQVTM and CDR2 as ANQGSEA.

Turning to this clonotype: A much larger clonotype is one base distant, so this may be a read error. Lacking the conserved final phenylalanine or tryptophan, this CDR3 likely reflects a read error. The chain has TRBV28 and TRBJ1-2; 7 nucleotides match TRBD1. Germline V lookup: CDR1 MDHEN, CDR2 SYDVKM. The V and J ends lost 5 bases and 4 bases, in that order; junction bases with no gene match: 4. The CDR3 runs to 13 residues. CDR3 bases: TGTGCCAGCAGTCGCGACAGGGCCTATGGCTACACCCTC. The encoded protein is CASSRDRAYGYTL.

This clonotype was seen at least ten times. The gene calls are TRBV2 and TRBJ1-1; tentative D call: TRBD1 (6 bases). Germline CDR1 reads SNHLY; CDR2 reads FYNNEI. CDR3 length equals 16 residues. V dropped 3 bases and J dropped 0 bases, with 14 bases sitting between them. As DNA, the CDR3 is TGTGCCAGCAGTGAGGGGCGGCAGGGGTTGAACACTGAAGCTTTCTTT. This encodes CASSEGRQGLNTEAFF.

This clonotype has more than one count but fewer than ten. The gene calls are TRBV7-6 and TRBJ2-5; D may correspond to TRBD1 or TRBD2 (5 bases each). Trimming removed 7 bases at V and 0 bases at J, with 12 bases between. This CDR3 spans 14 amino acids. Germline lookup yields CDR1 SGHVS and CDR2 FNYEAQ. The CDR3 nucleotides read TGTGCCAGCATCCCGGGGCTAGACCAAGAGACCCAGTACTTC. It yields the protein CASIPGLDQETQYF.

This clonotype was counted at least ten times. The V gene is TRBV28, the J gene TRBJ1-1; D unclear. The CDR3 sequence is 13 residues long. V lost 7 bases and J lost 7, with 16 bases in between. CDR1 MDHEN and CDR2 SYDVKM come from the germline V gene. In DNA, the CDR3 is TGTGCCAGCACCGAGGTCCAGATGCTTGAAGCTTTCTTT. This codes for CASTEVQMLEAFF.

This clonotype has a count of ten or more. This chain links TRBV12-3 or TRBV12-4 with TRBJ2-7; TRBD2 matches 9 bases. This CDR3 contains 15 residues. Losses at the gene ends were 3 bases for V and 3 bases for J; bases not matched to a gene: 6. The CDR3 loop reads CASSLGREGRYEQYF. In DNA form, the CDR3 reads TGTGCCAGCAGTTTGGGGCGGGAGGGCCGCTACGAGCAGTACTTC.

This clonotype was observed many times. The chain uses TRBV7-2 and TRBJ2-5, with 7 bases that match TRBD2. Unmatched junction bases numbered 2, after V lost 6 bases and J lost 4 bases. This CDR3 has 12 amino acids. Germline assignment: CDR1 SGHTA and CDR2 FQGNSA. The CDR3 nucleotides are TGTGCCAGCAGGCCTAGCGGAGAGACCCAGTACTTC. This encodes CASRPSGETQYF.

This clonotype was recorded many times. CDR3 in DNA: TGTGCCAGCAGTTCCCGACAGGGAAGCGGCTACACCTTC. It translates to CASSSRQGSGYTF. The rearrangement links TRBV12-3 or TRBV12-4 to TRBJ1-2, with 7 bases lining up with TRBD1. V dropped 4 bases and J dropped 8; count of bases not matched to a gene: 7. CDR3 length: 13 amino acids.

The chain links TRBV6-5 to TRBJ2-7, with TRBD1 as a possible D gene (5 bases). V shed 2 bases and J shed 3 bases, with 11 bases lying between them. The CDR3 spans 14 residues. Germline V gene sequence: CDR1 MNHEY, CDR2 SVGAGI. The DNA for the CDR3 is TGTGCCAGCAGTTACCAGGGAACGGGCTACGAGCAGTACTTC. This codes for CASSYQGTGYEQYF.

This clonotype was seen repeatedly, ten times or more. The chain couples TRBV27 to TRBJ2-7; TRBD2 agrees at 9 bases. CDR1 is MNHEY and CDR2 is SMNVEV in the germline V gene (reference sequence). V was pared by 6 bases and J by 2 bases, with 5 bases of the junction left unmatched. The CDR3 loop spans 14 amino acids. The CDR3 loop reads CASRLLAGTYEQYF. In nucleotides, the CDR3 is TGTGCCAGCAGGCTTCTAGCGGGGACCTACGAGCAGTACTTC.

This clonotype has more than one count but fewer than ten. This chain joins TRBV7-2 and TRBJ2-7; 10 bases agree with TRBD1. The CDR3 contains 14 residues. Germline assignment: CDR1 SGHTA and CDR2 FQGNSA. Trimming at V came to 3 bases and at J to 8 bases, leaving 7 bases not matched to a gene. The CDR3 DNA is TGTGCCAGCAGCTTCTCGGGACAGGGGACCAAGCAGTACTTC. It codes for CASSFSGQGTKQYF.